Sequencing of this TCR beta chain was carried out in a study of cytomegalovirus exposure and HLA in healthy donors. Study overall: Among 350 to 500 genotyped donors, approximately 80% fell in the Caucasian-associated ancestry cluster. Broader study findings: When presence/absence was analysed, sequencing depth was taken to be roughly uniform across donors.

In germline, CDR1 is MNHEY, CDR2 SVGAGI. CDR3 length: 15 amino acids. This clone is a singleton in its sample. Antigen unknown. Relative to the germline gene, one junction end is altered; a read error may explain this. The same CDR3 also results from other DNA sequences found in this sample. With 60 Vbeta and 13 Jbeta primers, the PCR was carried out. Using immunoSEQ multiplex PCR, the repertoire was profiled, and TCRdb retains in-frame clones only, with some absent. The data contain about 160,000 clones, 70% to 85% of them singletons. The sample comprised PBMCs. This receptor was taken from a man aged 45-65 years in good health and CMV-seropositive. This rearrangement joins TRBV6-5 to TRBJ1-5; unclear D gene. In DNA, the CDR3 is TGTGCCAGCAGCCGTGGGCGGGAGGGCAACCAGCCCCAGCATTTT. Its translation is CASSRGREGNQPQHF.